These 7 T cell receptor beta chains share one sample of origin, sequenced in a study of blood T cell repertoires in COVID-19. Profiling relied on immunoSEQ multiplex PCR, and the TCRdb table lists in-frame clones only, not all of them. The table shows 190,000 or so clones, with around 80% occurring only once. The specimen sequenced was peripheral blood. These receptors all stem from a woman over 75 with active or convalescent COVID-19.

The V and J genes are TRBV5-4 and TRBJ2-3; 7 nucleotides agree with TRBD1. V lost 1 base to trimming and J lost 3 bases; unmatched junction nucleotides: 5. CDR1 is SGHNT, CDR2 YYREEE, per germline (reference sequence). This CDR3 has 15 amino acids. CDR3 nucleotides: TGTGCCAGCAGCTTGTTTACAGGGGATACAGATACGCAGTATTTT. Encoded protein: CASSLFTGDTDTQYF.

The chain is built from TRBV3-1 (or the pseudogene TRBV3-2) and TRBJ2-5; 7 bases agree with TRBD1. Germline loops: CDR1 LGHDT, CDR2 YNNKEL (reference sequence). The length of the CDR3 is 16 residues. Trimming cost V 2 bases and J 5 bases; bases outside gene matches: 11. The CDR3 DNA reads as TGTGCCAGCAGCCAACGGGGCACAGGGGTGGATGAGACCCAGTACTTC. Protein product: CASSQRGTGVDETQYF.

The rearrangement links TRBV2 to TRBJ2-5, with 7 positions matching TRBD2. Germline V lookup: CDR1 SNHLY, CDR2 FYNNEI. The CDR3 contains 17 residues. V was clipped by 6 bases and J by 1 base; unmatched bases: 14. The DNA of the CDR3 is TGTGCCAGCAGCCGGAATGGGCATAGCGGGCTCCAAGAGACCCAGTACTTC. It specifies CASSRNGHSGLQETQYF.

This chain connects TRBV9 to TRBJ1-4, with 7 bases aligning to TRBD1. CDR1 and CDR2 (germline): SGDLS, YYNGEE. This CDR3 is 17 amino acids long. Germline trimming cut 5 bases from V and 0 bases from J; bases unmatched to any gene: 10. The CDR3 DNA sequence: TGTGCCAGCAGAAGAACCGGGGACAGCCCAACTAATGAAAAACTGTTTTTT. Translating it yields CASRRTGDSPTNEKLFF.

This chain links TRBV5-4 with TRBJ1-5, with D unclear. Trimming stripped 2 bases from V and 1 base from J, with 7 bases between. Germline V gives CDR1 SGHNT, CDR2 YYREEE (reference sequence). The CDR3 covers 14 residues. The CDR3 spells CASSLGGSNQPQHF. The CDR3 DNA reads as TGTGCCAGCAGCTTAGGCGGGAGCAATCAGCCCCAGCATTTT.

Here the CDR3 DNA reads TGTGCCAGCAGTTCCGGCAGGGGAAATGGCTACACCTTC. This sequence encodes CASSSGRGNGYTF. The genes are TRBV4-2 and TRBJ1-2; D possibly corresponds to TRBD1 (6 bases). V was pared by 6 bases and J by 6 bases, with 14 bases between. Looked up from germline, CDR1 is LGHNA and CDR2 is YNFKEQ. The CDR3 extends over 13 amino acids.

The chain links TRBV5-1 to TRBJ1-4; TRBD1 might be the D (6 bases). Germline CDR1 reads SGHRS; CDR2 reads YFSETQ. V shed 2 bases and J shed 8 bases, with 13 bases lying between them. The CDR3 contains 14 residues. The DNA of the CDR3 is TGCGCCAGCAGCTTTGGGGGCTCGGAGGAAAAACTGTTTTTT. Translation gives CASSFGGSEEKLFF.